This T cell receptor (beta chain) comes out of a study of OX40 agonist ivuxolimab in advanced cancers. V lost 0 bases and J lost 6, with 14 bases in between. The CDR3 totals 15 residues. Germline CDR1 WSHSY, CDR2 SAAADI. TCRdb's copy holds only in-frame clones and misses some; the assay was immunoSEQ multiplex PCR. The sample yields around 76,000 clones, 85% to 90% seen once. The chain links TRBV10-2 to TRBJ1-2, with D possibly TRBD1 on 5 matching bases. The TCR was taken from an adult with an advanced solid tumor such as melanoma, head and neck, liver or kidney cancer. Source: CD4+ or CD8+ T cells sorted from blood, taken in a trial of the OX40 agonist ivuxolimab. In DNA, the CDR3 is TGCGCCAGCAGTGAGTCGGGGGGACGGCTGAATGGCTACACCTTC. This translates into CASSESGGRLNGYTF.